The 15 T cell receptor beta chains reported below all come from one sample, sequenced in a study of T cells in localized non-small cell lung cancer. Generated by immunoSEQ multiplex PCR, the TCRdb table keeps only in-frame clones and is missing some. The sample lists 52,000 or so clones, 86% seen once, with about 20% in the top ten. The source material was peripheral blood, sampled before any cancer treatment. The receptors here all came from a male donor at least 60 years old with stage III squamous cell lung carcinoma.

This clone has just one count. The chain is built from TRBV6-5 and TRBJ2-7, with a possible D match to TRBD1 (6 bases). CDR3 length equals 13 residues. Germline V gives CDR1 MNHEY, CDR2 SVGAGI. Trimming left V 6 bases short and J 4 bases short, with 13 bases between. This chain's CDR3 is CASRATGKYEQYF. In DNA form, the CDR3 reads TGTGCCAGCAGAGCCACAGGGAAATACGAGCAGTACTTC.

This chain uses TRBV2 with TRBJ1-3; TRBD1 aligns across 9 bases. The junction had 3 bases not matched to a gene; V was cut back by 6 bases and J by 3 bases. The CDR3 length is 14 residues. In germline, CDR1 is SNHLY, CDR2 FYNNEI. The chain's CDR3 is CASRQGAVGNTIYF. In DNA form, the CDR3 reads TGTGCCAGCAGACAGGGGGCGGTTGGAAACACCATATATTTT.

The gene calls are TRBV6-5 and TRBJ1-2, with 9 bases fitting TRBD1. Germline V CDR1 and CDR2: MNHEY, SVGAGI. V shed 2 bases, J shed 6 bases, and the junction held 1 base outside the gene matches. The CDR3 runs to 13 residues. The DNA of the CDR3 is TGTGCCAGCAGTTACGGACAGGGGAATGGCTACACCTTC. Its translation: CASSYGQGNGYTF.

This clone has just a few counts. The genes are TRBV7-9 and TRBJ1-1; no clear D. The germline V gene encodes CDR1 SEHNR and CDR2 FQNEAQ (reference sequence). This CDR3 has 12 amino acids. V lost 3 bases, J lost 1 base, and 3 bases lay in between. The CDR3 region is CASSLTNTEAFF. CDR3 DNA: TGTGCCAGCAGCTTGACGAACACTGAAGCTTTCTTT.

The chain couples TRBV5-4 to TRBJ2-1; TRBD2 aligns across 10 bases. CDR1 and CDR2 (germline): SGHNT, YYREEE (reference sequence). The CDR3 extends over 19 amino acids. V lost 6 bases to trimming and J lost 4 bases; unmatched junction nucleotides: 19. The CDR3: CASNTGGSSGGGTYNEQFF. The CDR3 DNA is TGTGCCAGCAATACAGGGGGTTCTAGCGGGGGTGGGACGTACAATGAGCAGTTCTTC.

This chain links TRBV6-5 with TRBJ1-2; tentatively, D is TRBD1 (5 bases). Trimming stripped 4 bases from V and 4 bases from J, with 19 bases between. The CDR3 covers 16 residues. The germline V gene encodes CDR1 MNHEY and CDR2 SVGAGI. The CDR3 loop reads CASSFSTGTEIYGYTF. The CDR3 bases are TGTGCCAGCAGTTTCTCGACCGGGACTGAAATCTATGGCTACACCTTC.

The chain recombines TRBV7-2 with TRBJ1-2; D is ambiguous. The CDR3 runs 12 residues. CDR1 is SGHTA, CDR2 FQGNSA, per germline. V dropped 4 bases and J dropped 8 bases, with 11 bases sitting between them. DNA of the CDR3: TGTGCCAGCAGCTCCACGAGTCGGGGCTACACCTTC. The encoded protein is CASSSTSRGYTF. The full variable domain, with the rest looked up from reference TRBV7-2 and TRBJ1-2, is GAGVSQSPSNKVTEKGKDVELRCDPISGHTALYWYRQSLGQGLEFLIYFQGNSAPDKSGLPSDRFSAERTGGSVSTLTIQRTQQEDSAVYLCASSSTSRGYTFGSGTRLTVV.

The CDR3 nucleotides are TGTGCCACCTCCCTCGGGGAAAGCTCTGGAAACACCATATATTTT. The encoded protein is CATSLGESSGNTIYF. The V and J genes are TRBV7-2 and TRBJ1-3; the D is unclear. Trimming shortened V by 10 bases and J by 0 bases, and 16 bases separated the two germline ends. The CDR3 consists of 15 residues. Germline values: CDR1 SGHTA, CDR2 FQGNSA.

The V call is TRBV6-5, the J call TRBJ1-1, with a possible D match to TRBD1 (6 bases). There are 15 residues in the CDR3. The V and J ends lost 3 bases and 4 bases respectively, with 15 bases between them. Germline V gives CDR1 MNHEY, CDR2 SVGAGI. DNA of the CDR3: TGTGCCAGCAGTTATGATACAGGGCCGGCCACTGAAGCTTTCTTT. It codes for CASSYDTGPATEAFF.

In its sample, this clone was seen once. CDR3 in amino acids: CASSLEGRDTEAFF. CDR3 bases: TGTGCCAGCAGCTTAGAGGGCAGGGACACTGAAGCTTTCTTT. V and J are TRBV7-2 and TRBJ1-1; weak D call: TRBD1 (5 bases). CDR1 is SGHTA and CDR2 is FQGNSA in the germline V gene. The CDR3 spans 14 residues. V lost 1 base to trimming and J lost 3 bases, with 9 bases between them.

V is TRBV19 and J is TRBJ1-5, with no clear D. CDR1 and CDR2 (germline): LNHDA, SQIVND (reference sequence). The V end was cut by 7 bases, the J end by 0 bases, with 13 bases between. The CDR3 length is 15 residues. The CDR3 coding sequence is TGTGCCAGTACAGGTATTGGGTATAGCAATCAGCCCCAGCATTTT. It specifies CASTGIGYSNQPQHF.

The chain combines TRBV28 with TRBJ1-2, with D uncertain. The CDR3 loop spans 12 amino acids. V gave up 4 bases and J gave up 7 bases, with 10 bases separating them. Germline V gene sequence: CDR1 MDHEN, CDR2 SYDVKM. CDR3 coding DNA: TGTGCCAGCAGTTCAACAGTCTCTGGCTACACCTTC. Protein product: CASSSTVSGYTF.

The J gene is TRBJ1-1, the V gene TRBV6-1; D gene unclear. CDR1 is MNHNS, CDR2 SASEGT, per germline. CDR3 size: 17 residues. The V gene lost 2 bases and the J gene lost 1 base, with 17 bases spanning the gap. The DNA for the CDR3 is TGTGCCAGCAGTGAAAAGTGGAGGAACTCGGGGAACACTGAAGCTTTCTTT. This codes for CASSEKWRNSGNTEAFF.

This clone was seen at least ten times. The chain uses TRBV5-4 and TRBJ1-2, with no clear D. The ends were cut back, 1 base at V and 7 bases at J, with 14 bases in the middle. In germline, CDR1 is SGHNT, CDR2 YYREEE (reference sequence). There are 14 residues in the CDR3. The CDR3 DNA reads as TGTGCCAGCAGCTTGATCGGCAGTTCGTTTGGCTACACCTTC. Its translation is CASSLIGSSFGYTF.

V usage is TRBV5-1 and J usage is TRBJ1-1; D not resolved. The V gene's germline CDR1 is SGHRS and CDR2 YFSETQ. The CDR3 totals 13 residues. Deletions cut 2 bases from V and 0 bases from J, with 5 bases between. CDR3 in amino acids: CASSFRLNTEAFF. CDR3 in DNA: TGCGCCAGCAGCTTCAGGTTGAACACTGAAGCTTTCTTT. The complete variable domain, with remaining parts taken from reference TRBV5-1 and TRBJ1-1, reads KAGVTQTPRYLIKTRGQQVTLSCSPISGHRSVSWYQQTPGQGLQFLFEYFSETQRNKGNFPGRFSGRQFSNSRSEMNVSTLELGDSALYLCASSFRLNTEAFFGQGTRLTVV.